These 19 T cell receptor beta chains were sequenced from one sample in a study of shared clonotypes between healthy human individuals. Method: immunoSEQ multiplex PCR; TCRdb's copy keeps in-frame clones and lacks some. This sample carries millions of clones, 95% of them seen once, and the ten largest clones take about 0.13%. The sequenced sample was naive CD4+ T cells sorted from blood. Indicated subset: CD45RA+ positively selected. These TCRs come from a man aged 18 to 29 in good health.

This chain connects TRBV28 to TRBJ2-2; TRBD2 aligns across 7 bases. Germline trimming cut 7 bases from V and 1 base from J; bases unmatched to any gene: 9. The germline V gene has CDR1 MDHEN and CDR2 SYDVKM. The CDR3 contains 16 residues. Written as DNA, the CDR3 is TGTGCCAGCACCCCCCTGGCGGGGGTGAACACCGGGGAGCTGTTTTTT. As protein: CASTPLAGVNTGELFF.

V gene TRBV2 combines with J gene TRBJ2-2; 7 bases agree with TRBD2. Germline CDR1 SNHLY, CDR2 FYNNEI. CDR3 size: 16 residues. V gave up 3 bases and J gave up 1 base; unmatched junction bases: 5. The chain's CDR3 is CASSDLKRGNTGELFF. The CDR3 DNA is TGTGCCAGCAGTGATTTGAAGCGGGGGAACACCGGGGAGCTGTTTTTT.

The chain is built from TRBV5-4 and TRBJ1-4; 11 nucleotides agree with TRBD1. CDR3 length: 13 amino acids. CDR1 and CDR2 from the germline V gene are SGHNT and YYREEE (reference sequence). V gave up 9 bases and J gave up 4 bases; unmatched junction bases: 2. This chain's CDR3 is CATGTGGNEKLFF. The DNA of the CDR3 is TGTGCCACTGGGACAGGGGGTAATGAAAAACTGTTTTTT.

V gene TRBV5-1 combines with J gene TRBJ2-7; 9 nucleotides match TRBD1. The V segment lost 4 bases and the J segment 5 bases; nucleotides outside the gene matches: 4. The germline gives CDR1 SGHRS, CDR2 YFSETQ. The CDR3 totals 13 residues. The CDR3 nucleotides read TGCGCCAGCAGCACACGACAGGGGGACGAGCAGTACTTC. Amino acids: CASSTRQGDEQYF.

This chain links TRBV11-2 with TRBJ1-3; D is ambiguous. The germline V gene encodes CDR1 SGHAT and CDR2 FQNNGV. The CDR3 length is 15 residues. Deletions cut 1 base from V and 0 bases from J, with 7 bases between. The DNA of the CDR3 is TGTGCCAGCAGCTTAGTCCGAGCCTCTGGAAACACCATATATTTT. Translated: CASSLVRASGNTIYF.

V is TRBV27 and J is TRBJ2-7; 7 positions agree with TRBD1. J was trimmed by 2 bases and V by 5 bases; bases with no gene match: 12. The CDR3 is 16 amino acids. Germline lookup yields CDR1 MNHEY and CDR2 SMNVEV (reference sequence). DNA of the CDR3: TGTGCCAGCAGTACGGGGAGAAGGACAGGAACCTACGAGCAGTACTTC. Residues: CASSTGRRTGTYEQYF.

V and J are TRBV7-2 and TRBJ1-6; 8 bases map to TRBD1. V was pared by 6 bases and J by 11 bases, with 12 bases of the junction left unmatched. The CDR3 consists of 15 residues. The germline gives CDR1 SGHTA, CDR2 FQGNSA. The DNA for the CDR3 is TGTGCCAGCAGTGCAACCCAGGGGGCGCTTGCACCCCTCCACTTT. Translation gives CASSATQGALAPLHF.

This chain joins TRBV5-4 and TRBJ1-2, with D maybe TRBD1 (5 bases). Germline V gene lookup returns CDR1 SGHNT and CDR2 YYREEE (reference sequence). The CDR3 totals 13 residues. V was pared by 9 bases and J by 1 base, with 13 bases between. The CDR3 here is CATLLRGNYGYTF. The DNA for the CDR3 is TGTGCCACCCTCCTGAGGGGTAACTATGGCTACACCTTC.

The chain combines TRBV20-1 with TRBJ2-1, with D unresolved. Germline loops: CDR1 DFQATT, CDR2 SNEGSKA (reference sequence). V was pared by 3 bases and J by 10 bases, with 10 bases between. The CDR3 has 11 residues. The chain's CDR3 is CSASLTREQFF. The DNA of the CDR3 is TGCAGTGCTAGTTTGACCCGGGAGCAGTTCTTC.

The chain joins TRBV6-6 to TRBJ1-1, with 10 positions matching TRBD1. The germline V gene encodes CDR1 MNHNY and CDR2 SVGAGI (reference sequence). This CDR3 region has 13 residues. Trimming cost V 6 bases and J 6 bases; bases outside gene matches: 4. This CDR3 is CASRTGQGAEAFF. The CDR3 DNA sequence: TGTGCCAGCAGAACCGGACAGGGGGCTGAAGCTTTCTTT.

CDR3 loop: CASSPKGARHGYTF. CDR3 in DNA: TGTGCCAGCAGTCCCAAGGGGGCCCGACATGGCTACACCTTC. V is TRBV2 and J is TRBJ1-2, with 7 bases aligning to TRBD1. The germline CDR1 and CDR2 sequences are SNHLY and FYNNEI. V lost 5 bases, J lost 6 bases, and 9 bases stayed unmatched. CDR3 length: 14 residues.

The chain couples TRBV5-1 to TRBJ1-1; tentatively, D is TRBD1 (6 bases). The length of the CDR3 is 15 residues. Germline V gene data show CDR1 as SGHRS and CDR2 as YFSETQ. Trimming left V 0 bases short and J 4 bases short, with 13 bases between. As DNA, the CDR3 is TGCGCCAGCAGCTTGGGCCTCTTACAGGGCACTGAAGCTTTCTTT. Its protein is CASSLGLLQGTEAFF.

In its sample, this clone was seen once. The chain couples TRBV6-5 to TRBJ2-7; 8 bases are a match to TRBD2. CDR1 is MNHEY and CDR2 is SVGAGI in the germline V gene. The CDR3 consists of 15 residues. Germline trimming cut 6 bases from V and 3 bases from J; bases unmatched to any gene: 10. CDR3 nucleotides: TGTGCCAGCAGCCGCGGGGGGAGTAATTACTACGAGCAGTACTTC. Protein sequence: CASSRGGSNYYEQYF.

CDR3 sequence (DNA): TGCAGCGTACGGACTAGCGGGAGGAATAATGAGCAGTTCTTC. As protein: CSVRTSGRNNEQFF. The chain recombines TRBV29-1 with TRBJ2-1, with 14 bases that match TRBD2. Germline values: CDR1 SQVTM, CDR2 ANQGSEA. V dropped 6 bases and J dropped 7; count of bases not matched to a gene: 5. CDR3 length equals 14 residues.

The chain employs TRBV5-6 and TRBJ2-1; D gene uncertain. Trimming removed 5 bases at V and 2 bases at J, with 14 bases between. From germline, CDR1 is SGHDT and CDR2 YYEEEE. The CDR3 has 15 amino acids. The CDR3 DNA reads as TGTGCCAGCAGTTTTACCAAGTTAACCTACAATGAGCAGTTCTTC. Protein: CASSFTKLTYNEQFF.

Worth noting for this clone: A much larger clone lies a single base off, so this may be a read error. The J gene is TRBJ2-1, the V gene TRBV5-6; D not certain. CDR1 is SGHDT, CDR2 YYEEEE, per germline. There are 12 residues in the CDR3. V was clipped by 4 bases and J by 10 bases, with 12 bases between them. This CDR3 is CASSQQGFEQFF. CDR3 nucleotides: TGTGCCAGCAGCCAGCAAGGGTTCGAGCAGTTCTTC.

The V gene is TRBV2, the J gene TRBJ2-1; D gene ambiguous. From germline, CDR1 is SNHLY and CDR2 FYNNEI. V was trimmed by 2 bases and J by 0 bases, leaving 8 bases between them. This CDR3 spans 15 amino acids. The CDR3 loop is CASSERGSSYNEQFF. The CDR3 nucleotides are TGTGCCAGCAGTGAACGAGGAAGCTCCTACAATGAGCAGTTCTTC.

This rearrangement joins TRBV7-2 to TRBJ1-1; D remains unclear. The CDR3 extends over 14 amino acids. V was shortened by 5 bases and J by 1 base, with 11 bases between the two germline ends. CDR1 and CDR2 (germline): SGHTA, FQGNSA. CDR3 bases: TGTGCCAGCAGCATAGGACTCCAGAACACTGAAGCTTTCTTT. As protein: CASSIGLQNTEAFF.

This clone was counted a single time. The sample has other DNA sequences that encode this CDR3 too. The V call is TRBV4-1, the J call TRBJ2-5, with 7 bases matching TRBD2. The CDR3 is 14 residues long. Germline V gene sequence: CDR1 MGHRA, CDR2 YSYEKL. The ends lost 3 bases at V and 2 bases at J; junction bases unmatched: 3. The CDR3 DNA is TGCGCCAGCAGCCATACTAGCGTACAAGAGACCCAGTACTTC. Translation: CASSHTSVQETQYF.